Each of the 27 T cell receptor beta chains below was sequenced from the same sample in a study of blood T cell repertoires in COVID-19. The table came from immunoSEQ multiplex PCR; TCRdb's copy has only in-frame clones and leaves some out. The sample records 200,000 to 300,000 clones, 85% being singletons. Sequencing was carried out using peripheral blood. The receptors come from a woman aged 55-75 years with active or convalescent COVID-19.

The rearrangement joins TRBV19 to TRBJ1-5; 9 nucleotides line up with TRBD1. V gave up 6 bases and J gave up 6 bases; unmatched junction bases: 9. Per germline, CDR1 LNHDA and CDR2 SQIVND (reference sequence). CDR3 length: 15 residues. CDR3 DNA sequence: TGTGCCAGTAGCACAGACAGGGGGACACCTCAGCCCCAGCATTTT. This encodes CASSTDRGTPQPQHF.

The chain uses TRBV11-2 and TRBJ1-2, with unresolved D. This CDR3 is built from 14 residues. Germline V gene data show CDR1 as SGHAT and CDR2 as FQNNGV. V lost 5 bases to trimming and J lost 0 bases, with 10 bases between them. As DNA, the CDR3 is TGTGCCAGCAGCCCGAGCGGGTCTAACTATGGCTACACCTTC. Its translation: CASSPSGSNYGYTF.

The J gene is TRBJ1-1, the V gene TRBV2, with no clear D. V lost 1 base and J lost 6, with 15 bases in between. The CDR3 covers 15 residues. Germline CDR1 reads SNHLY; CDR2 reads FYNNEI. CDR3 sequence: CASSEVNPEGPEAFF. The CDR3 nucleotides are TGTGCCAGCAGTGAAGTGAACCCCGAGGGCCCTGAAGCTTTCTTT. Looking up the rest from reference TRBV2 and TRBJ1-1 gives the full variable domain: EPEVTQTPSHQVTQMGQEVILRCVPISNHLYFYWYRQILGQKVEFLVSFYNNEISEKSEIFDDQFSVERPDGSNFTLKIRSTKLEDSAMYFCASSEVNPEGPEAFFGQGTRLTVV.

Here the CDR3 reads CASSQGKGREETQYF. The CDR3 DNA is TGTGCCAGCAGCCAAGGAAAGGGTCGGGAGGAGACCCAGTACTTC. The chain uses TRBV4-2 and TRBJ2-5; D is possibly TRBD2 (6 bases). Germline V gene sequence: CDR1 LGHNA, CDR2 YNFKEQ. V was shortened by 1 base and J by 5 bases, with 14 bases between the two germline ends. CDR3 length equals 15 residues.

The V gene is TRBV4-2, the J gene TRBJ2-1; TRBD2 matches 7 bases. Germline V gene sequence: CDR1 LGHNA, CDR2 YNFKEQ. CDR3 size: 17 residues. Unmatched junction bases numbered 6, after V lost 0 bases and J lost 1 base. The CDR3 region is CASSQDAGDYSYNEQFF. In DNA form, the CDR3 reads TGTGCCAGCAGCCAAGACGCGGGGGACTATTCCTACAATGAGCAGTTCTTC.

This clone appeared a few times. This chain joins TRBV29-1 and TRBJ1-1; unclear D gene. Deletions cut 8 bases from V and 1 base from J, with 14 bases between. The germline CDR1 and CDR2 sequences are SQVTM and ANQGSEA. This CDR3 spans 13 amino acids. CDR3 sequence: CSTIVGGNTEAFF. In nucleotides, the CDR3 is TGCAGCACGATAGTGGGAGGGAACACTGAAGCTTTCTTT.

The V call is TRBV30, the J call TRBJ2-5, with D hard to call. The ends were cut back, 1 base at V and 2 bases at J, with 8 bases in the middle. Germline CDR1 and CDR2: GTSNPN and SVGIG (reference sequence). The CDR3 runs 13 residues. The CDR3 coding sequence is TGTGCCTGGAGTGCCCGGTCGCAAGAGACCCAGTACTTC. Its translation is CAWSARSQETQYF.

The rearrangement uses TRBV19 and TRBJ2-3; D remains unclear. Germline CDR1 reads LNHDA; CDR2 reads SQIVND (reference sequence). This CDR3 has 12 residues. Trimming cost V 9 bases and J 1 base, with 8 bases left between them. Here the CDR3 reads CASRVGTDTQYF. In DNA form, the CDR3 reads TGTGCCAGCCGGGTTGGCACAGATACGCAGTATTTT.

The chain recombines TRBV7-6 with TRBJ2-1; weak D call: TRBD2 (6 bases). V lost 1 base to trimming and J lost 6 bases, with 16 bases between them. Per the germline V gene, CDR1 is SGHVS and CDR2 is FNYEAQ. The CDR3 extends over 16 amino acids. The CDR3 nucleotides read TGTGCCAGCAGCTTAGGTCGGGGGATTAGTCCCAATGAGCAGTTCTTC. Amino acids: CASSLGRGISPNEQFF.

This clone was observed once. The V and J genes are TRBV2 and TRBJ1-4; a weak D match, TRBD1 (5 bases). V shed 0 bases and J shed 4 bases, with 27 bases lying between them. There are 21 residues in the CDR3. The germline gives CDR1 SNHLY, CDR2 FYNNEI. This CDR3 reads CASSEAQGPTADQWVNEKLFF. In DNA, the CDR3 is TGTGCCAGCAGTGAAGCCCAGGGTCCCACTGCAGACCAATGGGTTAATGAAAAACTGTTTTTT.

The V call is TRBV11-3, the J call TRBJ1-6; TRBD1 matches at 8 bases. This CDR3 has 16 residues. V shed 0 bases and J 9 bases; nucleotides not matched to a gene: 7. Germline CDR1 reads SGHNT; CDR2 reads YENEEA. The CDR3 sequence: CASSLDPAGGGSPLHF. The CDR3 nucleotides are TGTGCCAGCAGCTTAGATCCGGCAGGGGGCGGTTCACCCCTCCACTTT. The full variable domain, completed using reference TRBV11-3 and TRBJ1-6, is EAGVVQSPRYKIIEKKQPVAFWCNPISGHNTLYWYLQNLGQGPELLIRYENEEAVDDSQLPKDRFSAERLKGVDSTLKIQPAELGDSAVYLCASSLDPAGGGSPLHFGNGTRLTVT.

CDR3 nucleotide sequence: TGTGCCAGCAGTTGGGGACTAGCGGGGGGGCCCACAGATACGCAGTATTTT. Its protein is CASSWGLAGGPTDTQYF. V is TRBV27 and J is TRBJ2-3, with TRBD2 matching over 16 bases. The germline V gene encodes CDR1 MNHEY and CDR2 SMNVEV (reference sequence). V shed 4 bases, J shed 2 bases, and the junction held 3 bases outside the gene matches. The CDR3 extends over 17 amino acids.

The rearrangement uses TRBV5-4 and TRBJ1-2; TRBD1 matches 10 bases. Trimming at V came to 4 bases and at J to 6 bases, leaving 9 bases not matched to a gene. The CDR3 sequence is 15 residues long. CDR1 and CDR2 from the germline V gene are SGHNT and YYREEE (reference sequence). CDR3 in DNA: TGTGCCAGCAGCCGTCTCTCCGGGACAGGGGATGGCTACACCTTC. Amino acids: CASSRLSGTGDGYTF.

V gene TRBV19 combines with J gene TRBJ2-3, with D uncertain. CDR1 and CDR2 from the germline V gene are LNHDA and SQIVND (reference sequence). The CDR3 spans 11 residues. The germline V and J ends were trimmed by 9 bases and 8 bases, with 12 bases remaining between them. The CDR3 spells CASQEGSTQYF. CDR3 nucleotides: TGTGCCAGCCAGGAAGGTAGTACGCAGTATTTT.

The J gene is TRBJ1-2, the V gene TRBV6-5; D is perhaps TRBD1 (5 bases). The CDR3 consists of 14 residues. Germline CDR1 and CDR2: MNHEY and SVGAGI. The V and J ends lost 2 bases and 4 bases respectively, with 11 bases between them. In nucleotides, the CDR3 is TGTGCCAGCAGTTACGCCGACAGTCCCTATGGCTACACCTTC. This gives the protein CASSYADSPYGYTF.

CDR3 sequence (DNA): TGTGCCAGCAGCTTACTAAGCCTAGCGGGAATCGAGACAGATACGCAGTATTTT. It codes for CASSLLSLAGIETDTQYF. The chain is built from TRBV13 and TRBJ2-3; 9 nucleotides line up with TRBD2. Trimming removed 2 bases from V and 3 bases from J; junction bases left unmatched: 12. Germline V lookup: CDR1 PRHDT, CDR2 FYEKMQ (reference sequence). The CDR3 totals 18 residues.

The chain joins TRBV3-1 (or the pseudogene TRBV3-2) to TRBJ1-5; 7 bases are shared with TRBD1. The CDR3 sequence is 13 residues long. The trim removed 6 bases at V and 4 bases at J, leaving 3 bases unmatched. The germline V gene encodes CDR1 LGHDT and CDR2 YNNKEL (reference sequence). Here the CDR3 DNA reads TGTGCCAGCAGTAAACAGGGGAATCAGCCCCAGCATTTT. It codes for CASSKQGNQPQHF.

The CDR3 spells CASSSGINTEAFF. CDR3 coding DNA: TGTGCCAGCAGTTCCGGGATTAACACTGAAGCTTTCTTT. The rearrangement uses TRBV12-3 or TRBV12-4 and TRBJ1-1; D remains unclear. V lost 4 bases, J lost 2 bases, and 8 bases lay in between. CDR3 length: 13 amino acids.

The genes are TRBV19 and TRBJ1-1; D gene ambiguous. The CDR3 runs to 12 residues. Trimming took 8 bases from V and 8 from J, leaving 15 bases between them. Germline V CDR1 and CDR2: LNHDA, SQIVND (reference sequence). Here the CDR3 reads CASQNDKPEAFF. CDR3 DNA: TGTGCCAGTCAGAACGACAAGCCGGAAGCTTTCTTT.

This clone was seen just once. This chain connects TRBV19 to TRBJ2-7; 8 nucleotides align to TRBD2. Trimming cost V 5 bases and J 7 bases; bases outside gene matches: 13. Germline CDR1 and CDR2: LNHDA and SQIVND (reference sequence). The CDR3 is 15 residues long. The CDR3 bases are TGTGCCAGTAGTGCCGCCTACGGGAGGGCCGATGAGCAGTACTTC. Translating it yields CASSAAYGRADEQYF.

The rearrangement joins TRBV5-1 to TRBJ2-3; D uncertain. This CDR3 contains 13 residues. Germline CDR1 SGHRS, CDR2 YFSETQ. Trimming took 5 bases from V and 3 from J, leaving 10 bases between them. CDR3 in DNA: TGCGCCAGCAGTTCGCAGTATACAGATACGCAGTATTTT. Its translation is CASSSQYTDTQYF.

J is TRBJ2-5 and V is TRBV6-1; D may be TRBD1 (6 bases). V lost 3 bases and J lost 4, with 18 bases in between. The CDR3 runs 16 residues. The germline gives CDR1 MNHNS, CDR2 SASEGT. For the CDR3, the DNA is TGTGCCAGCAGTGAGGCGCGCGGTGGGGGCCTAGAGACCCAGTACTTC. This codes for CASSEARGGGLETQYF.

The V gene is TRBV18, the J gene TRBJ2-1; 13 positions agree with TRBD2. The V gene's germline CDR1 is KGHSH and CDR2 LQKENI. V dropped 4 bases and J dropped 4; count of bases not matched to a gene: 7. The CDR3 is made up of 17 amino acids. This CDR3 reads CASSLRTSGSGYNEQFF. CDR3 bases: TGTGCCAGCTCACTGCGGACTAGCGGGAGCGGGTACAATGAGCAGTTCTTC.

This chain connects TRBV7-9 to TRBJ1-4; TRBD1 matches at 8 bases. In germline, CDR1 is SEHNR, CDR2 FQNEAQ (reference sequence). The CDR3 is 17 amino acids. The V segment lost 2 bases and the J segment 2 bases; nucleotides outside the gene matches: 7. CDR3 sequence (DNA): TGTGCCAGCAGCTTACGGGCAGGGGGCGCGACTAATGAAAAACTGTTTTTT. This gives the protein CASSLRAGGATNEKLFF.

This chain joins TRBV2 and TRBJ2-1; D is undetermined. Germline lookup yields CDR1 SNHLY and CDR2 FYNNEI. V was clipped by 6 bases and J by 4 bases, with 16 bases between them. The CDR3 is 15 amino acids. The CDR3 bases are TGTGCCAGCAGCTTCACTGGCGACTCATACAATGAGCAGTTCTTC. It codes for CASSFTGDSYNEQFF.

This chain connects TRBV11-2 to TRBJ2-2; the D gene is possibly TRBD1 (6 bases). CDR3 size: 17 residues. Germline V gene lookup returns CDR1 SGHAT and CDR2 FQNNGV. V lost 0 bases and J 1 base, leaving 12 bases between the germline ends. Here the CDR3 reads CASSLDHYRENTGELFF. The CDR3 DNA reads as TGTGCCAGCAGCTTAGATCATTACAGGGAGAACACCGGGGAGCTGTTTTTT.

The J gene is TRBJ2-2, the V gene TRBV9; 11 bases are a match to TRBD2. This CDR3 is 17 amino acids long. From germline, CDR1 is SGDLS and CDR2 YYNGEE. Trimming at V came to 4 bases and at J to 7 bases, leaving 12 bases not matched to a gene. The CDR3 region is CASSLSIAGGSGGELFF. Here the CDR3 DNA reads TGTGCCAGCAGCCTCAGCATAGCGGGAGGGTCCGGCGGGGAGCTGTTTTTT.